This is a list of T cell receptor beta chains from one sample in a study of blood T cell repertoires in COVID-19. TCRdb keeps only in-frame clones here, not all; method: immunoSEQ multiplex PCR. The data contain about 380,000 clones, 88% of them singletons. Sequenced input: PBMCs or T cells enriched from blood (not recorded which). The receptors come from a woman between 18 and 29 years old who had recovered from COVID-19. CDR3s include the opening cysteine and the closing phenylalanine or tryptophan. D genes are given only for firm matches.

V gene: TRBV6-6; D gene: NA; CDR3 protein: CASSYPPRGETQYF
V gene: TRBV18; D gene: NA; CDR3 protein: CASSPTVVETQYF
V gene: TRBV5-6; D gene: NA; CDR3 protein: CASSSGTSSYEQYF
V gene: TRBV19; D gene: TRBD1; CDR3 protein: CASSIYPGQGESGYTF
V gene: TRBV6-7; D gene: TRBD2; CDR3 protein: CASSYSPRGSSYEQFF
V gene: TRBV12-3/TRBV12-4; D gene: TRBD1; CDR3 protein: CASSLGQGETQYF
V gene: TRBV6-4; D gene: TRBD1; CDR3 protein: CASKQTGVSNTEAFF
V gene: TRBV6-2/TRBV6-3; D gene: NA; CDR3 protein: CASSYASISNEKLFF
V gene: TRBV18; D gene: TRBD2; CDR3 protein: CASSPPLAERDTQYF
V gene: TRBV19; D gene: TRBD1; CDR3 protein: CASSPGTGQETQYF
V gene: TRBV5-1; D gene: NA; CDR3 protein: CASSLNTRGPYEQYF
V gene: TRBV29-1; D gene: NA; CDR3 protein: CSVEGLDEETQYF
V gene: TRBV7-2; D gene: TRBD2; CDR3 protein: CASSLRLAGTDTQYF
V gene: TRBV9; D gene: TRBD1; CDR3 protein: CASSDQRTGGGGTEAFF
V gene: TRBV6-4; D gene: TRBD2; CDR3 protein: CASASGGPVSTDTQYF
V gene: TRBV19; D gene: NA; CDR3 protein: CASKSGEAGKNIQYF
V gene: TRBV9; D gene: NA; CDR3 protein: CASSAYPGPYGYTF
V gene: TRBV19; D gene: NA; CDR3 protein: CASSIDPLRNEKLFF
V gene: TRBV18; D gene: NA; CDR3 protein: CASSPLVSNQPQHF
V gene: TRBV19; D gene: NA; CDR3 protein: CASSMRGNTIYF
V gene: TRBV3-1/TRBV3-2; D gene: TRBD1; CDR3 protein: CASSQAGQGETKNIQYF
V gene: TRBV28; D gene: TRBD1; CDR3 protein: CASSLGGGGTEAFF
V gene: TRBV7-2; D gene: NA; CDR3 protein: CASSLAYSDTQYF
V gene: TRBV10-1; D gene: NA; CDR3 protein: CASSESAVRDEQYF
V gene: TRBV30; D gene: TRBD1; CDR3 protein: CAWGLGQLYGYTF
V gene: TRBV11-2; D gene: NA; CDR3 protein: CASRGGQIPNYGYTF
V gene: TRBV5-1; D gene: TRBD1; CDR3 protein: CASSLGTGAYQETQYF
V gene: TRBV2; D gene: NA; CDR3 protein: CASIRGGLDSYEQYF
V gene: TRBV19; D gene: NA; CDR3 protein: CASSLQGGVKNEKLFF
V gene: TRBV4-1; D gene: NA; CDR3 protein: CASSRRVWDQPQHF